The entry below describes one T cell receptor (beta chain). Its antigen is unidentified. The PCR made use of 60 Vbeta and 13 Jbeta primers. Assay: immunoSEQ multiplex PCR; the TCRdb copy retains only in-frame clones and omits some. The sample contains under 150,000 clones, 63% of which appear only once. This CDR3 has 15 amino acids. With 4 bases removed from V and 0 bases from J, the gap between germline ends came to 13 bases. From germline, CDR1 is LNHNV and CDR2 YYDKDF (reference sequence). The sample is drawn from a study of cytomegalovirus exposure and HLA in healthy donors. Notes on the study in general: Three of the chains that were CMV-associated were confirmed in vitro to be specific for CMV antigens. In a later analysis, at a false discovery rate of 0.05, approximately 16,000 TCR beta sequences were associated with HLA alleles. Owing to their indistinguishability, certain V segments, notably TRBV6-2 and TRBV6-3, were excluded. V- and J-gene trimming in TCR beta was tied to a missense DCLRE1C variant by an analysis performed later.

The sequence was obtained from a man in his forties in good health and CMV-seropositive. Sequencing input: PBMCs. The chain is built from TRBV15 and TRBJ2-7; TRBD2 is a possible D gene (6 bases). The CDR3 nucleotides are TGTGCCACCAGCACCGGGACTGCCGTCTCCTACGAGCAGTACTTC. It yields the protein CATSTGTAVSYEQYF. Drawing the rest from reference TRBV15 and TRBJ2-7, the complete variable domain is DAMVIQNPRYQVTQFGKPVTLSCSQTLNHNVMYWYQQKSSQAPKLLFHYYDKDFNNEADTPDNFQSRRPNTSFCFLDIRSPGLGDTAMYLCATSTGTAVSYEQYFGPGTRLTVT.